The 29 T cell receptor beta chains presented below share a single source sample, sequenced in a study of shared clonotypes between healthy human individuals. TCRdb's table, derived via immunoSEQ multiplex PCR, lists solely in-frame clones and lacks some. The sample contains fewer than 200,000 clones, over 80% of which appear only once. The sample was naive CD4+ T cells sorted from blood. Subset here: CD45RA+ positively selected. The origin of the receptors is a young woman in good health.

Comments on this clone: The sample carries other DNA sequences with the same CDR3. The CDR3 region is CASSLTGNTEAFF. The DNA for the CDR3 is TGTGCCAGCAGCTTAACAGGGAACACTGAAGCTTTCTTT. The chain joins TRBV7-3 to TRBJ1-1; D call uncertain. V gave up 0 bases and J gave up 1 base, with 3 bases separating them. This CDR3 region has 13 residues. Germline lookup yields CDR1 SGHTA and CDR2 FQGTGA.

This chain joins TRBV5-1 and TRBJ2-2; D is perhaps TRBD2 (5 bases). The CDR3 sequence is 15 residues long. The V gene lost 2 bases and the J gene lost 4 bases, with 12 bases spanning the gap. The germline CDR1 and CDR2 sequences are SGHRS and YFSETQ. This CDR3 is CASSFTGESTGELFF. The DNA of the CDR3 is TGCGCCAGCAGCTTTACCGGGGAGAGCACCGGGGAGCTGTTTTTT.

This clone was recorded only once. The V and J genes are TRBV10-3 and TRBJ2-2, with D possibly TRBD1 on 6 matching bases. V shed 7 bases and J shed 0 bases, with 15 bases lying between them. CDR1 is ENHRY and CDR2 is SYGVKD in the germline V gene. The CDR3 totals 16 residues. CDR3 loop: CAIKNRVFANTGELFF. CDR3 DNA sequence: TGTGCCATCAAGAACAGGGTGTTCGCGAACACCGGGGAGCTGTTTTTT.

This sequence joins TRBV4-1 and TRBJ2-5, with D tentatively TRBD2 (7 bases). The DNA end lines up better with TRBJ2-7; the J call may be wrong. Germline CDR1 MGHRA, CDR2 YSYEKL. CDR3 length: 21 amino acids. Written as DNA, the CDR3 is TGCGCCAGCAGCCAAGGGCCCCAAAGGGCGGGAGCTGGGGGGCCCTCCTACGAGCAGTACTTC. This translates into CASSQGPQRAGAGGPSYEQYF.

The CDR3 sequence is CASTPGGTEAFF. CDR3 DNA sequence: TGTGCCAGCACCCCAGGAGGAACTGAAGCTTTCTTT. The chain has TRBV6-6 and TRBJ1-1; D unresolved. The V gene's germline CDR1 is MNHNY and CDR2 SVGAGI (reference sequence). The CDR3 covers 12 residues. V gave up 7 bases and J gave up 5 bases, with 11 bases separating them.

CDR3 sequence reads: CASSPGQLRDQPQHF. The CDR3 bases are TGTGCCAGCAGCCCGGGACAGTTAAGAGATCAGCCCCAGCATTTT. The V and J genes are TRBV7-9 and TRBJ1-5; 7 bases are a match to TRBD1. Trimming at V came to 5 bases and at J to 5 bases, leaving 9 bases not matched to a gene. From germline, CDR1 is SEHNR and CDR2 FQNEAQ (reference sequence). This CDR3 spans 15 amino acids. The whole variable domain, filled in from reference TRBV7-9 and TRBJ1-5, reads DTGVSQNPRHKITKRGQNVTFRCDPISEHNRLYWYRQTLGQGPEFLTYFQNEAQLEKSRLLSDRFSAERPKGSFSTLEIQRTEQGDSAMYLCASSPGQLRDQPQHFGDGTRLSIL.

V gene TRBV29-1 combines with J gene TRBJ2-5, with TRBD2 matching over 8 bases. Germline CDR1 SQVTM, CDR2 ANQGSEA. The CDR3 has 12 residues. The junction had 1 base not matched to a gene; V was cut back by 7 bases and J by 0 bases. The CDR3 DNA reads as TGCAGCGAGACTAGCGACCAAGAGACCCAGTACTTC. It encodes CSETSDQETQYF.

The rearrangement links TRBV5-4 to TRBJ1-1; D may be TRBD1 (6 bases). CDR3 length: 14 residues. Germline values: CDR1 SGHNT, CDR2 YYREEE (reference sequence). Trimming cost V 0 bases and J 7 bases, with 13 bases left between them. CDR3 amino acids: CASSLEQGRGEAFF. CDR3 DNA sequence: TGTGCCAGCAGCTTGGAACAGGGTAGAGGTGAAGCTTTCTTT.

A single count supports this clone. The chain uses TRBV9 and TRBJ2-7; D remains unclear. Trimming removed 4 bases from V and 0 bases from J, with 11 bases in between. CDR3 length equals 14 residues. Germline-derived CDR1 and CDR2 are SGDLS and YYNGEE. CDR3 protein: CASSPRTSSYEQYF. The DNA for the CDR3 is TGTGCCAGCAGCCCTAGAACGAGCTCCTACGAGCAGTACTTC.

Comment on this clone: Other DNA sequences in this specimen translate into the identical CDR3. V and J are TRBV6-5 and TRBJ1-1; no definite D call. The V end lost 0 bases, the J end lost 1 base, and 3 bases lay between the germline ends. This CDR3 contains 13 residues. Per germline, CDR1 MNHEY and CDR2 SVGAGI. The CDR3 sequence: CASSYSKNTEAFF. The DNA of the CDR3 is TGTGCCAGCAGTTACTCGAAGAACACTGAAGCTTTCTTT.

The V call is TRBV29-1, the J call TRBJ1-5; 10 bases are shared with TRBD1. The CDR3 contains 15 residues. Germline-derived CDR1 and CDR2 are SQVTM and ANQGSEA. After removal of 6 bases from V and 6 bases from J, the junction contained 11 bases not matched to a gene. The CDR3 nucleotides read TGCAGCGTGGGACAGGGGATCACTCTATGTCAGCCCCAGCATTTT. Translating it yields CSVGQGITLCQPQHF.

This clone was seen a few times. J is TRBJ1-3 and V is TRBV19; unclear D gene. V was shortened by 5 bases and J by 2 bases, with 4 bases between the two germline ends. Looked up from germline, CDR1 is LNHDA and CDR2 is SQIVND (reference sequence). CDR3 length: 12 amino acids. DNA for the CDR3: TGTGCCAGTAGTCGACCTGGAAACACCATATATTTT. Encoded protein: CASSRPGNTIYF.

The V gene is TRBV9, the J gene TRBJ1-3; 7 positions agree with TRBD1. CDR1 is SGDLS, CDR2 YYNGEE, per germline. Germline trimming cut 2 bases from V and 8 bases from J; bases unmatched to any gene: 1. The CDR3 sequence is 12 residues long. The DNA of the CDR3 is TGTGCCAGCAGCGTCCAGGGGGACACCATATATTTT. It is translated as CASSVQGDTIYF.

The gene calls are TRBV29-1 and TRBJ2-1, with D maybe TRBD1 (6 bases). The CDR3 has 17 amino acids. V was trimmed by 6 bases and J by 11 bases, leaving 32 bases between them. Germline assignment: CDR1 SQVTM and CDR2 ANQGSEA. For the CDR3, the DNA is TGCAGCGTCAACCTTCCTCCGGGACACCAAAAGGCCAGGAAGCAGTTCTTC. Residues: CSVNLPPGHQKARKQFF.

This clone was seen just once. This chain joins TRBV5-1 and TRBJ2-5, with D unclear. V dropped 0 bases and J dropped 4 bases, with 10 bases sitting between them. CDR1 and CDR2 from the germline V gene are SGHRS and YFSETQ. The CDR3 runs 14 residues. The CDR3 region has the DNA TGCGCCAGCAGCTTGGTTCGTGTCGGAGAGACCCAGTACTTC. Its translation is CASSLVRVGETQYF.

The chain is built from TRBV5-1 and TRBJ2-3; 9 bases align to TRBD2. The ends lost 5 bases at V and 6 bases at J; junction bases unmatched: 7. The CDR3 loop spans 14 amino acids. Germline assignment: CDR1 SGHRS and CDR2 YFSETQ. CDR3 nucleotides: TGCGCCAGCAGTTTCCTAGCGGGGAGGGATACGCAGTATTTT. This translates into CASSFLAGRDTQYF.

The chain has TRBV5-5 and TRBJ2-3; D remains ambiguous. Trimming pared 2 bases from V and 9 bases from J, leaving 19 bases between. The germline CDR1 and CDR2 sequences are SGHKS and YYEKEE (reference sequence). The CDR3 is 15 residues long. CDR3 bases: TGTGCCAGCAGCTTCAGAGACACCGTATCATACACGCAGTATTTT. This sequence encodes CASSFRDTVSYTQYF.

V gene TRBV9 combines with J gene TRBJ2-7; 7 positions match TRBD1. CDR1 and CDR2 from the germline V gene are SGDLS and YYNGEE. V was pared by 0 bases and J by 5 bases, with 5 bases of the junction left unmatched. There are 14 residues in the CDR3. CDR3 DNA sequence: TGTGCCAGCAGCGTAGGACAGGGTCTAAACGAGCAGTACTTC. Its translation: CASSVGQGLNEQYF.

Concerning this clone: Other DNA sequences in the same sample also yield this CDR3. This rearrangement joins TRBV29-1 to TRBJ2-3; D unclear. V was shortened by 4 bases and J by 0 bases, with 8 bases between the two germline ends. There are 13 residues in the CDR3. Germline V gene sequence: CDR1 SQVTM, CDR2 ANQGSEA. CDR3 nucleotide sequence: TGCAGCGTTGTGGCCGGTAGCACAGATACGCAGTATTTT. Translation gives CSVVAGSTDTQYF.

The count of this clone is one. The chain combines TRBV29-1 with TRBJ2-7; 7 bases are shared with TRBD1. Germline assignment: CDR1 SQVTM and CDR2 ANQGSEA. With 4 bases clipped from V and 4 bases from J, the junction kept 7 bases outside the gene matches. CDR3 length equals 13 residues. The DNA of the CDR3 is TGCAGCGTTGCACCGGGACAGCGTTACGAGCAGTACTTC. Amino acid sequence: CSVAPGQRYEQYF.

The chain combines TRBV5-1 with TRBJ1-1, with a weak D call TRBD1 (5 bases). V lost 4 bases and J lost 0, with 13 bases in between. CDR1 and CDR2 (germline): SGHRS, YFSETQ. CDR3 length equals 15 residues. This chain's CDR3 is CASSLDGTLNTEAFF. DNA for the CDR3: TGCGCCAGCAGCCTGGACGGGACTCTGAACACTGAAGCTTTCTTT.

V usage is TRBV27 and J usage is TRBJ2-1; no firm D call. Germline assignment: CDR1 MNHEY and CDR2 SMNVEV (reference sequence). Trimming took off 0 bases at V and 4 bases at J, with 10 bases between the two ends. The CDR3 extends over 15 amino acids. CDR3 residues: CASSLSVRAYNEQFF. The CDR3 DNA reads as TGTGCCAGCAGTTTATCGGTACGGGCATACAATGAGCAGTTCTTC.

This chain uses TRBV11-2 with TRBJ2-5; TRBD2 agrees at 10 bases. Germline V gene lookup returns CDR1 SGHAT and CDR2 FQNNGV. The CDR3 extends over 16 amino acids. V lost 3 bases and J lost 4; bases outside the gene matches: 8. The CDR3 DNA is TGTGCCAGCAGCTTTCCCCCGACTAGCGGGCGAGAGACCCAGTACTTC. Translation gives CASSFPPTSGRETQYF.

The chain links TRBV9 to TRBJ1-3, with D unresolved. Trimming pared 3 bases from V and 3 bases from J, leaving 7 bases between. The CDR3 runs 13 residues. Germline-derived CDR1 and CDR2 are SGDLS and YYNGEE. The CDR3 region is CASSERVGNTIYF. The CDR3 DNA is TGTGCCAGCAGCGAGAGAGTTGGAAACACCATATATTTT.

V and J are TRBV5-1 and TRBJ1-1; TRBD1 is a possible D gene (5 bases). The CDR3 is made up of 13 amino acids. Germline V gene sequence: CDR1 SGHRS, CDR2 YFSETQ. V was shortened by 4 bases and J by 11 bases, with 18 bases between the two germline ends. The CDR3 loop is CASSLGPGERAFF. The CDR3 nucleotides are TGCGCCAGCAGCCTAGGACCGGGGGAAAGGGCTTTCTTT.

The chain carries TRBV20-1 and TRBJ2-7; unclear D gene. Per germline, CDR1 DFQATT and CDR2 SNEGSKA (reference sequence). V was clipped by 2 bases and J by 4 bases, with 6 bases between them. The CDR3 extends over 11 amino acids. CDR3: CSARYEYEQYF. The CDR3 DNA reads as TGCAGTGCTAGATACGAGTACGAGCAGTACTTC.

The gene calls are TRBV19 and TRBJ2-1; TRBD2 agrees at 9 bases. CDR1 and CDR2 (germline): LNHDA, SQIVND (reference sequence). The CDR3 runs to 17 residues. The J segment lost 9 bases and the V segment lost 3 bases, leaving 15 bases of the junction unmatched. Here the CDR3 DNA reads TGTGCCAGTAGTATTCGGACTAGCGTTCTTCCTCTGGGTGAGCAGTTCTTC. Translated, it gives CASSIRTSVLPLGEQFF.

The CDR3 region is CAGWGGASGYTF. Here the CDR3 DNA reads TGTGCCGGCTGGGGTGGGGCGAGCGGCTACACCTTC. V and J are TRBV2 and TRBJ1-2; possibly TRBD1 for D (5 bases). Trimming took 11 bases from V and 8 from J, leaving 18 bases between them. This CDR3 has 12 residues. The germline CDR1 and CDR2 sequences are SNHLY and FYNNEI.

CDR3 sequence reads: CASRPTGYEQYF. The CDR3 coding sequence is TGTGCCAGCAGACCCACAGGCTACGAGCAGTACTTC. The chain couples TRBV6-6 to TRBJ2-5, with D possibly TRBD1 on 5 matching bases. The DNA end favors TRBJ2-7, so the J call may be wrong. This CDR3 comprises 12 residues. Germline CDR1 is MNHNY and CDR2 is SVGAGI (reference sequence).